The 8 T cell receptor beta chains below come from one sample, sequenced in a study of T cells in localized non-small cell lung cancer. Some clones are missing from TCRdb's copy, which holds only in-frame ones; the method was immunoSEQ multiplex PCR. The sample has around 50,000 clones; 80% to 90% are singletons. This material consisted of peripheral blood, taken before any cancer treatment. Receptors originate from a woman aged 40-69 years with stage I lung adenocarcinoma.

This chain uses TRBV11-1 with TRBJ2-7, with 13 bases aligning to TRBD2. The CDR3 has 14 residues. Germline V gives CDR1 SGHAT, CDR2 FQDESV (reference sequence). Unmatched junction bases numbered 4, after V lost 6 bases and J lost 5 bases. For the CDR3, the DNA is TGTGCCAGCAGATCGGGACTAGCGGGGAACGAGCAGTACTTC. Translated: CASRSGLAGNEQYF.

The V gene is TRBV10-2, the J gene TRBJ2-2; 7 bases are a match to TRBD2. V gave up 4 bases and J gave up 0 bases; unmatched junction bases: 2. CDR3 length: 15 residues. CDR1 WSHSY and CDR2 SAAADI come from the germline V gene. The CDR3 sequence: CASSAGTTNTGELFF. As DNA, the CDR3 is TGCGCCAGCAGTGCGGGGACTACGAACACCGGGGAGCTGTTTTTT.

V and J are TRBV7-2 and TRBJ2-5, with 7 nucleotides matching TRBD2. This CDR3 spans 14 amino acids. V shed 5 bases and J 4 bases; nucleotides not matched to a gene: 7. Germline lookup yields CDR1 SGHTA and CDR2 FQGNSA. The CDR3 region has the DNA TGTGCCAGCAGCCCAGAGGGGAGGGCAGAGACCCAGTACTTC. Residues: CASSPEGRAETQYF.

Judged by abundance, this clone is medium-sized. The CDR3 nucleotides are TGTGCCAGCAGTTTATCGCCAGGGGGCAGTGACAACTCACCCCTCCACTTT. Translating gives CASSLSPGGSDNSPLHF. The chain carries TRBV27 and TRBJ1-6, with 8 bases aligning to TRBD1. This CDR3 is built from 17 residues. The V segment lost 0 bases and the J segment 10 bases; nucleotides outside the gene matches: 11. Germline V gene sequence: CDR1 MNHEY, CDR2 SMNVEV (reference sequence).

The V and J genes are TRBV30 and TRBJ2-2; 12 bases match TRBD2. Germline loops: CDR1 GTSNPN, CDR2 SVGIG (reference sequence). The CDR3 is made up of 17 amino acids. V was clipped by 0 bases and J by 5 bases; unmatched bases: 7. The CDR3 nucleotides are TGTGCCTGGAGTGTAGATATGCTAGCGGGGGGGACCGGGGAGCTGTTTTTT. It encodes CAWSVDMLAGGTGELFF.

The V and J genes are TRBV5-4 and TRBJ1-2; 8 bases are shared with TRBD1. Germline lookup yields CDR1 SGHNT and CDR2 YYREEE (reference sequence). With V trimmed by 2 bases and J by 6 bases, 3 bases remained unmatched. The CDR3 loop spans 13 amino acids. CDR3 residues: CASSLAGGDGYTF. The CDR3 nucleotides are TGTGCCAGCAGCTTAGCAGGGGGCGATGGCTACACCTTC.

J is TRBJ2-1 and V is TRBV7-2, with 8 bases matching TRBD2. CDR3 length: 14 amino acids. The trim removed 4 bases at V and 8 bases at J, leaving 7 bases unmatched. Germline V CDR1 and CDR2: SGHTA, FQGNSA. The CDR3 reads CASSSRTSSHEQFF. The DNA of the CDR3 is TGTGCCAGCAGCTCAAGGACTAGCTCTCATGAGCAGTTCTTC.

The rearrangement joins TRBV5-1 to TRBJ2-3, with a possible D match to TRBD1 (5 bases). CDR1 is SGHRS, CDR2 YFSETQ, per germline. This CDR3 is 14 amino acids long. The germline V and J ends were trimmed by 0 bases and 2 bases, with 7 bases remaining between them. For the CDR3, the DNA is TGCGCCAGCAGCTTGGAGACAGCCACAGATACGCAGTATTTT. This translates into CASSLETATDTQYF.